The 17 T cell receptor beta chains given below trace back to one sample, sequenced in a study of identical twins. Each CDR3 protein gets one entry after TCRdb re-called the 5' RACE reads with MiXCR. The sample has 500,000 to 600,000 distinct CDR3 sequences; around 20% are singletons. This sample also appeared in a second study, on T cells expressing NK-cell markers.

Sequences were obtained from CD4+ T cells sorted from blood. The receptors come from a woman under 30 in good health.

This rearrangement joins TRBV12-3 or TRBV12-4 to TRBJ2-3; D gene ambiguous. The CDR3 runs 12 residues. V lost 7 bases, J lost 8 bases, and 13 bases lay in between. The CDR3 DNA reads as TGTGCCAGCACTCGCTTGCCAGGTACGCAGTATTTT. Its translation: CASTRLPGTQYF.

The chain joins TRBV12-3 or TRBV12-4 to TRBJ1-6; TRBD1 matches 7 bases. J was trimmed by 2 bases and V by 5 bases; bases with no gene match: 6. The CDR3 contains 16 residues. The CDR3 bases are TGTGCCAGCAGTGACTACAGGGGCCCCTATAATTCACCCCTCCACTTT. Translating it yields CASSDYRGPYNSPLHF.

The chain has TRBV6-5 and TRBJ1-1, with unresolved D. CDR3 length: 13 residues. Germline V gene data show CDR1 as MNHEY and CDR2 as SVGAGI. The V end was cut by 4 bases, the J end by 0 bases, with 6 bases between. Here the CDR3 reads CASSSQMNTEAFF. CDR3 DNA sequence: TGTGCCAGCAGTTCCCAAATGAACACTGAAGCTTTCTTT.

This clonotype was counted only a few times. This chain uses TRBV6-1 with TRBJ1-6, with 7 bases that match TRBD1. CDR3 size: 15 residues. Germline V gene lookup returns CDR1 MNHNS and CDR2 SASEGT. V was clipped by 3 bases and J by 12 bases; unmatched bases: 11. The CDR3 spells CASSEGSAGGIPLHF. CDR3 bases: TGTGCCAGCAGTGAGGGGTCGGCAGGGGGTATACCCCTCCACTTT.

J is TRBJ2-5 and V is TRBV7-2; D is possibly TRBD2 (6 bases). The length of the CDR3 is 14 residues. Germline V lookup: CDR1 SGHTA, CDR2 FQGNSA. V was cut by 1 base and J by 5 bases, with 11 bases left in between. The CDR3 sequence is CASSLGASGETQYF. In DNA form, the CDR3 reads TGTGCCAGCAGCTTAGGGGCCAGCGGGGAGACCCAGTACTTC. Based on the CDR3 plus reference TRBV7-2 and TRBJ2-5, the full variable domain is GAGVSQSPSNKVTEKGKDVELRCDPISGHTALYWYRQSLGQGLEFLIYFQGNSAPDKSGLPSDRFSAERTGGSVSTLTIQRTQQEDSAVYLCASSLGASGETQYFGPGTRLLVL.

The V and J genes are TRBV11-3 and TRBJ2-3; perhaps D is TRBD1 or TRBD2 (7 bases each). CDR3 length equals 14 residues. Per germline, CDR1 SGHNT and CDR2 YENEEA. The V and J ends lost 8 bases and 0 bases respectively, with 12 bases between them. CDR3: CASAQGGSTDTQYF. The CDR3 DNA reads TGTGCCAGCGCCCAGGGGGGGAGCACAGATACGCAGTATTTT.

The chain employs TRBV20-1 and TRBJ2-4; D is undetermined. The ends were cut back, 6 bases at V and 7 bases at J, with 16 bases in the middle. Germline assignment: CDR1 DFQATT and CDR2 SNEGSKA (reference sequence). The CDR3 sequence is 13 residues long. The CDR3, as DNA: TGCAGTGCCGACACATCGGGCCAGAACATTCAGTACTTC. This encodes CSADTSGQNIQYF.

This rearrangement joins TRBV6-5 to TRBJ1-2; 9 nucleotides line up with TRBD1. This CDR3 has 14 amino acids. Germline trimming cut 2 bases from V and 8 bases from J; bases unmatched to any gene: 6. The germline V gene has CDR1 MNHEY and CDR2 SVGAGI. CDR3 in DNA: TGTGCCAGCAGTTACCGAGGGACAGGGTACGGCTACACCTTC. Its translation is CASSYRGTGYGYTF.

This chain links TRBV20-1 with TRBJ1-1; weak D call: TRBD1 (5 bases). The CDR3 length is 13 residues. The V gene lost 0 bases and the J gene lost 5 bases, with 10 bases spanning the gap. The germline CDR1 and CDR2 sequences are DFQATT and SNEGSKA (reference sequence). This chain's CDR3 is CSARDPEGTEAFF. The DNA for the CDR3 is TGCAGTGCTAGAGATCCAGAGGGGACTGAAGCTTTCTTT.

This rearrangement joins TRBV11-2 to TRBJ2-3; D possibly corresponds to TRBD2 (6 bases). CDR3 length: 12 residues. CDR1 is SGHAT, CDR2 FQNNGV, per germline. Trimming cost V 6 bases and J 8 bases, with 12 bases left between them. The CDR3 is CASRDYPVTQYF. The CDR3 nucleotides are TGTGCCAGCAGGGACTACCCTGTTACGCAGTATTTT.

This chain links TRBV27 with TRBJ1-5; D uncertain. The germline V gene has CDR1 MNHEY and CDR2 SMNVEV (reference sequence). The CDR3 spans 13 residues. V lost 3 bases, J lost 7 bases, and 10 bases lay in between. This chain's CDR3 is CASSFTPGQPQHF. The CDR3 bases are TGTGCCAGCAGTTTTACCCCGGGACAGCCCCAGCATTTT.

The CDR3 is CASSGVGHRGYEQYF. CDR3 in DNA: TGTGCCAGCAGTGGTGTAGGACATCGGGGCTACGAGCAGTACTTC. This rearrangement joins TRBV25-1 to TRBJ2-7; D is tentatively TRBD1 or TRBD2 (5 bases each). The V gene lost 4 bases and the J gene lost 3 bases, with 16 bases spanning the gap. From germline, CDR1 is MGHDK and CDR2 SYGVNS. This CDR3 has 15 residues.

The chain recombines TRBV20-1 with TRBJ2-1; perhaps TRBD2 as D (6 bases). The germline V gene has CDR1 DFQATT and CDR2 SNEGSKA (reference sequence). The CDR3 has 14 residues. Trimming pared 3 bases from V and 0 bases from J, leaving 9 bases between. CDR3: CSASRGFSYNEQFF. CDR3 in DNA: TGCAGTGCTAGCCGGGGGTTCTCCTACAATGAGCAGTTCTTC.

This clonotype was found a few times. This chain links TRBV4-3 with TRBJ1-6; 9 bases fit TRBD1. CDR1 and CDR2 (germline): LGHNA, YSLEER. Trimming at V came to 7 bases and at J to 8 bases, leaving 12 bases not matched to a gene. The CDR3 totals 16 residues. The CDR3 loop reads CASTPGIGQGHSPLHF. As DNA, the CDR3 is TGCGCCAGCACCCCGGGTATTGGACAGGGGCATTCACCCCTCCACTTT.

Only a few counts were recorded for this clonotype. The CDR3 DNA is TGCGCCAGCAGCTTTTGGCCGGGGCGGGAAGATACGCAGTATTTT. This translates into CASSFWPGREDTQYF. The chain has TRBV5-1 and TRBJ2-3; possibly TRBD2 for D (6 bases). Looked up from germline, CDR1 is SGHRS and CDR2 is YFSETQ. This CDR3 spans 15 amino acids. V was trimmed by 2 bases and J by 5 bases, leaving 15 bases between them.

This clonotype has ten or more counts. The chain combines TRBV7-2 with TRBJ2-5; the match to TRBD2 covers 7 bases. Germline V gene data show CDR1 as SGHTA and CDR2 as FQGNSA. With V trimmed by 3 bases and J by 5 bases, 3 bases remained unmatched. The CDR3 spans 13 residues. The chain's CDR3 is CASSLGAGETQYF. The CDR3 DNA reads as TGTGCCAGCAGCTTGGGAGCGGGGGAGACCCAGTACTTC.

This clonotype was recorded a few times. As DNA, the CDR3 is TGCAGTGCTAGACCTAGCGGGGGTGGCGAGCAGTACTTC. It specifies CSARPSGGGEQYF. This rearrangement joins TRBV20-1 to TRBJ2-7, with 10 nucleotides matching TRBD2. This CDR3 has 13 amino acids. The germline CDR1 and CDR2 sequences are DFQATT and SNEGSKA (reference sequence). Unmatched junction bases numbered 4, after V lost 2 bases and J lost 6 bases.